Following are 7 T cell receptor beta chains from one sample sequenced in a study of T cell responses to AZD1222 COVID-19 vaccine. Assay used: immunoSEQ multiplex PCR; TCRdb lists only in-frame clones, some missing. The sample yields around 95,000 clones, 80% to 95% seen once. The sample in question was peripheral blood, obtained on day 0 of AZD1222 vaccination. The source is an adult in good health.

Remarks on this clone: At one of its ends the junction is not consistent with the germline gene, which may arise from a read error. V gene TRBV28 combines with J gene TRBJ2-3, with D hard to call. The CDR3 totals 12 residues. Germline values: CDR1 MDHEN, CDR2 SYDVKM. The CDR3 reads CASSPSIDTQYF. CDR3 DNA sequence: TGTGCCAGCAGTCCCAGCATAGATACGCAGTATTTT.

CDR3 in amino acids: CASWGPGYGYTF. The CDR3 region has the DNA TGTGCCAGCTGGGGGCCAGGCTATGGCTACACCTTC. The genes are TRBV2 and TRBJ1-2, with D possibly matching TRBD1 (6 bases). CDR1 and CDR2 from the germline V gene are SNHLY and FYNNEI. This CDR3 comprises 12 residues. V lost 8 bases, J lost 4 bases, and 11 bases lay in between.

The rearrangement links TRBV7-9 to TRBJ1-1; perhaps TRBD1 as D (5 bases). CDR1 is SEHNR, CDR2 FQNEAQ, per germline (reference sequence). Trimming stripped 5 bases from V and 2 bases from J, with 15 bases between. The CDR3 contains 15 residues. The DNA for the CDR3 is TGTGCCAGCAGCCCCCCGGGGAGGGGCAACACTGAAGCTTTCTTT. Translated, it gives CASSPPGRGNTEAFF.

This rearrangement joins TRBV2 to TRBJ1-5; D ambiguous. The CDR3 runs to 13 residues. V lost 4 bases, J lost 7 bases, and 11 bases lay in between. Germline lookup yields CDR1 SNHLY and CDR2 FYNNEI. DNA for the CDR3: TGTGCCAGCAGTGTATGGAGCGAGCAGCCCCAGCATTTT. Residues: CASSVWSEQPQHF.

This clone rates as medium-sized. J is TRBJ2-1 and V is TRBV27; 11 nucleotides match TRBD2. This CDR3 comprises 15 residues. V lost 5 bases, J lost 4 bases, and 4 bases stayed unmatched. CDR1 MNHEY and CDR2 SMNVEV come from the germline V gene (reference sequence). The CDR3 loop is CASSQTSGSYNEQFF. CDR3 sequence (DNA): TGTGCCAGCAGTCAAACTAGCGGGAGTTACAATGAGCAGTTCTTC.

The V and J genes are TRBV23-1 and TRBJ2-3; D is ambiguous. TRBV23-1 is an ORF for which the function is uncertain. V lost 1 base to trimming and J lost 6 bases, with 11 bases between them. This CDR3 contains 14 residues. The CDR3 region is CASSQFPPWDTQYF. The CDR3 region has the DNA TGCGCCAGCAGTCAATTCCCGCCCTGGGATACGCAGTATTTT.

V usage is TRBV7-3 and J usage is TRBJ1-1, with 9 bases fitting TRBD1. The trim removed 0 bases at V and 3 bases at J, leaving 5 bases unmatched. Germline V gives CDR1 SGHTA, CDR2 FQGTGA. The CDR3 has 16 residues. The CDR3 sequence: CASSLTSTGGYTEAFF. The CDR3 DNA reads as TGTGCCAGCAGCTTAACATCGACAGGGGGGTACACTGAAGCTTTCTTT.